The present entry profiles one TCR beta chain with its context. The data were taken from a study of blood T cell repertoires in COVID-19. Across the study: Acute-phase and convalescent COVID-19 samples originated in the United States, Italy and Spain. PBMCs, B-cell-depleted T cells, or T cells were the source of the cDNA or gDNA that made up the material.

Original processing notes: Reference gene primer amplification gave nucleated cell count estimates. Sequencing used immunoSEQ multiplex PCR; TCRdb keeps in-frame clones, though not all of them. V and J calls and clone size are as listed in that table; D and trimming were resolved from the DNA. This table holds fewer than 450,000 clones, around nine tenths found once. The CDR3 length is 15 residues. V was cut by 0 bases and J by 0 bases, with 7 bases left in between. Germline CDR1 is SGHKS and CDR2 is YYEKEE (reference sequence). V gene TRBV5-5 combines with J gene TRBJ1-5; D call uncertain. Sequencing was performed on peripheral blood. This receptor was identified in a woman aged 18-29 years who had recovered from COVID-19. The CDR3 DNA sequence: TGTGCCAGCAGCTTGGCCACCTATAGCAATCAGCCCCAGCATTTT. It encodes CASSLATYSNQPQHF.